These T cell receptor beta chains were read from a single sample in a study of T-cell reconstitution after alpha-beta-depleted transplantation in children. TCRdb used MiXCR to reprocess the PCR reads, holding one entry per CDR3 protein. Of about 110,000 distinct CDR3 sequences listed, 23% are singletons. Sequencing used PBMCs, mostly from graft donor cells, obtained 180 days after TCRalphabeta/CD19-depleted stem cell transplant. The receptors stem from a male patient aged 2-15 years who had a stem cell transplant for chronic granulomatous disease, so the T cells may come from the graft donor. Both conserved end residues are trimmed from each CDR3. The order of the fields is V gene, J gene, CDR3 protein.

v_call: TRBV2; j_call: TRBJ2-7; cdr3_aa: ASIRAGASYEQY
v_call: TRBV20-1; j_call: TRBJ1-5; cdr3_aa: SARVLVGQGGQPQH
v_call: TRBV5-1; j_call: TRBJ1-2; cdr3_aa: ASSRAGSDRYGYT
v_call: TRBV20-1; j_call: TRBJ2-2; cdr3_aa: SARGLPGELF
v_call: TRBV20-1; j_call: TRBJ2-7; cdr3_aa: SARTGSSYEQY
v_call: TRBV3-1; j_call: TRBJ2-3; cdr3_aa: ASSPARSTDTQY
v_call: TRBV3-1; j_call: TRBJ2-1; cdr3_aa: ASSHHGTGNNEQF
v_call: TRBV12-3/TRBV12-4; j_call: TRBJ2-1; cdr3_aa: ASSLRLAGVLPHNEQF
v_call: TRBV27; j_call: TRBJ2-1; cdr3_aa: ASSLDYLNNEQF
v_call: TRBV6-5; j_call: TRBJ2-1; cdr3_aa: ASKNRKSYNEQF
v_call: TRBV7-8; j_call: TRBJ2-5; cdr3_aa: ASSARILALGCGSQY
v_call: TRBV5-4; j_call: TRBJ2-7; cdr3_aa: ASSPDPDLRYEQY
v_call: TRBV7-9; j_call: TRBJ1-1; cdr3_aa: ASSTEDRRNTEAF
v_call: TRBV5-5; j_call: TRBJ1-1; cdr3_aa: ASSLVGQGWTEAF
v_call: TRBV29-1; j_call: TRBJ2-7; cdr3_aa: SANGQGGYEQY
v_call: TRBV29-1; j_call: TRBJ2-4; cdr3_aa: SASPAGAKNIQY
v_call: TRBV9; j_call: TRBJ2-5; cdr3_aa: ASSVEGLGEETQY
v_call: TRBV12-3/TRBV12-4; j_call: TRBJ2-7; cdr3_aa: ASSGSGRASYEQY
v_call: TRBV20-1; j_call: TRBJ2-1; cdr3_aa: SAASGTTPWNEQF
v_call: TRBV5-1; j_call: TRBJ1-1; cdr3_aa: ASSLTRDSMNTEAF
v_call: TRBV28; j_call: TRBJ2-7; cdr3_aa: ASSLVIETVLSYEQY
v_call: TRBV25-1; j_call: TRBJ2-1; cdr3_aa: ASSGLLSYNEQF
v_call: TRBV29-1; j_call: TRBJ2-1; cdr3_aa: SAVWGKATSYNEQF
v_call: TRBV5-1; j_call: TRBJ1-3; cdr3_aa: ASSSGRPSGNTIY
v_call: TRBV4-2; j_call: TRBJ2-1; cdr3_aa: ASSRGREQF
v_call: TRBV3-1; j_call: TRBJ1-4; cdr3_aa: ASSQDLVNEKLF
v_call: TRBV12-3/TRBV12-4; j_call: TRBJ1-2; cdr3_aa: ASSLRTPFSYGYT
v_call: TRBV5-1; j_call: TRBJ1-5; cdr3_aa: ASSLFGGPNQPQH
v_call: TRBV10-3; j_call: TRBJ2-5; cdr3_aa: AISGTGYQETQY
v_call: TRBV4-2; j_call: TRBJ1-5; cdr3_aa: ASSQASGSPQH
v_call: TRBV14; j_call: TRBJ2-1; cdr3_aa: ASRKSLAGYNEQF
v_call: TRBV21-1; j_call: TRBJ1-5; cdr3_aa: ASATGDVLSDQPQH
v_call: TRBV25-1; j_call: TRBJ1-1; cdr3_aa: ASRDASRYREAF
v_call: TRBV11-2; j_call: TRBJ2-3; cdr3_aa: ASSAYTDTQY
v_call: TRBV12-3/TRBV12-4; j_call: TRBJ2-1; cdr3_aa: ASSLHWINEQF
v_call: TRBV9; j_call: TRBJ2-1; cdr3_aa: ASSVVRESSYNEQF
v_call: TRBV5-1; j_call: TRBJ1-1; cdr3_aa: ASSLVTGKLNTEAF
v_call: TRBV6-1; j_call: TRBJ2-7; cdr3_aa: ASSPGLTYEQY
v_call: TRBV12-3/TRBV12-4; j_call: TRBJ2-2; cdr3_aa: ASSFRDRRGDTGELF
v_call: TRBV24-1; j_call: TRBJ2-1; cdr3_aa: ATSDLPIAGGSYNEQF